The rows below give T cell receptor beta chains drawn from one sample of a study of identical twins. TCRdb reanalysed the 5' RACE reads using MiXCR and keeps one entry per CDR3 protein. The sample records about 530,000 distinct CDR3 sequences, about 20% being singletons. These data also featured in a second study, about yellow fever vaccine responses in identical twins.

Specimen: CD4+ T cells sorted from blood. The source is a woman between 18 and 29 years old in good health. Each CDR3 is given with its conserved first and last residue. D genes are given only for firm matches. The size field is filled for only some rows; it gives once, few, many or a size class.

V gene,D gene,clone size,J gene,CDR3 protein,CDR3 DNA
TRBV20-1,TRBD2,NA,TRBJ2-7,CSVPASGSYEQYF,TGCAGCGTACCGGCTAGCGGCTCCTACGAGCAGTACTTC
TRBV2,TRBD1,NA,TRBJ2-7,CASGGTGGYEQYF,TGTGCCAGCGGCGGGACAGGGGGCTACGAGCAGTACTTC
TRBV12-5,TRBD1,few,TRBJ2-1,CASGSGSPGTGGGEQFF,TGTGCTAGTGGTTCGGGGAGTCCCGGGACAGGGGGCGGTGAGCAGTTCTTC
TRBV12-3/TRBV12-4,NA,few,TRBJ1-4,CASRGPLGEKLFF,TGTGCCAGCAGGGGACCCTTAGGGGAAAAACTGTTTTTT
TRBV3-1,TRBD1,NA,TRBJ1-2,CASYHQGANYGYTF,TGTGCCAGCTACCATCAGGGGGCGAACTATGGCTACACCTTC
TRBV9,TRBD1,NA,TRBJ2-3,CASSVGTGEGTDTQYF,TGTGCCAGCAGCGTAGGGACAGGGGAAGGCACAGATACGCAGTATTTT
TRBV5-1,NA,NA,TRBJ2-2,CASSAGTFPGELFF,TGCGCCAGCAGCGCCGGGACATTCCCCGGGGAGCTGTTTTTT
TRBV11-2,NA,few,TRBJ2-3,CASSRVGDTQYF,TGTGCCAGCAGCCGAGTCGGGGATACGCAGTATTTT
TRBV10-3,TRBD1,NA,TRBJ2-1,CAISAPGQGDPSEQFF,TGTGCCATCAGTGCACCGGGACAGGGGGACCCGAGTGAGCAGTTCTTC
TRBV4-1,NA,NA,TRBJ1-6,CASSQTGSFGNSPLHF,TGCGCCAGCAGCCAAACAGGGTCGTTTGGGAATTCACCCCTCCACTTT
TRBV19,NA,NA,TRBJ1-5,CASIGDSNQPQHF,TGTGCCAGTATCGGGGATAGCAATCAGCCCCAGCATTTT